The sequence of this T cell receptor (beta chain) was determined in a study of T cell responses to AZD1222 COVID-19 vaccine. Study observations and caveats: Once two AZD1222 doses were given, Spike-specific TCR breadth and depth went up. Reports say nearly half of spike-specific TCRs go after unmutated variant regions. Mostly white British, mostly female donors; authors suggested clonal diversity may be underestimated. Without day 14 samples, only post-peak T cell repertoires were studied.

Clones were sequenced by immunoSEQ multiplex PCR, and TCRdb holds only the in-frame ones, with some missing. This sample carries approximately 65,000 clones, about nine tenths of them seen once, and the ten largest clones take about 8.2%. This clone was seen only once. Its antigen remains unknown. CDR1 and CDR2 from the germline V gene are MNHEY and SMNVEV (reference sequence). This CDR3 contains 14 residues. Unmatched junction bases numbered 9, after V lost 4 bases and J lost 10 bases. Sequencing used peripheral blood, obtained on day 0 of AZD1222 vaccination. This TCR was recovered from an adult in good health. The chain recombines TRBV27 with TRBJ2-3, with 9 bases lining up with TRBD1. The CDR3 nucleotides are TGTGCCAGCAGTTCCACCGGGACAGGGAGGGCGCAGTATTTT. Protein: CASSSTGTGRAQYF.